This T cell receptor (beta chain) was profiled in a study of T cell responses to AZD1222 COVID-19 vaccine (dated by TCRdb to the early 2020s). Notes on the research overall: TCR sequencing was performed for over 230 trial participants, of whom around 210 were given two doses of AZD1222 and some 26 were given two doses of MenACWY control vaccine. Enrollment into the trials was organized by age into subgroups of 18-55, 56-69 and 70-plus years, and those subgroups contained roughly 140, 27 and 60 TCR-sequenced participants, respectively.

Note on this clone: Its antigen is currently not known. The sample holds no much larger clone one base away, and base qualities are not on file.

The time point tag for this specimen amounts to: sample from adult after SARS-CoV-2 infection, after symptom onset. A couple of convalescent COVID-19 patients, sampled after symptom onset from adults with prior SARS-CoV-2 infection, were also TCR-sequenced for comparison. The CDR3 contains 12 residues, cysteine and phenylalanine counted. Of all the DNA, just the CDR3 is kept, 36 bases in frame from base 1. V is reduced by 6 bases and J by 0 bases, leaving a spacing of 8 bases between them. Based on the germline V gene, the CDR1 and CDR2 sequences are SQVTM and ANQGSEA. The CDR3 regions of human TCRbeta chains were analyzed by immunosequencing. For the original study's pipeline: TCRs in the repertoires were matched against a reference library of SARS-CoV-2-specific TCRs that had been generated with the MIRA antigen-specificity platform. Breadth meant the fraction of unique TCRs that were SARS-CoV-2-associated, whereas depth meant the fraction of total T cells that were SARS-CoV-2-associated. Using the MIRA data, each spike-specific TCR was mapped to the spike region that the TCR reacts to and placed in a CD4 or CD8 class. Log10-transformed breadth and depth values were compared by one-way ANOVA with Sidak's multiple comparisons tests. TCRdb mirrors the immuneACCESS table, restricted to in-frame sequences. Some clones are absent from its copies; in checked studies, under half trace to an unresolved V gene, and the reason for the others is unknown. V and J calls and clone size come straight from that table; D and trimming were deduced from the DNA. The table for this sample lists 130,000 to 150,000 clones; more than 85% of them were counted only once. The ten largest make up 9% to 15% of the sample.

The paper as a whole reports these results and caveats: CD4 TCRs associated with the vaccine covered the entire spike protein, and the dominant responses were in regions 160-218 and 743-854. Conclusions about previously exposed vaccinees are limited because only six or seven AZD1222 recipients were SARS-CoV-2 seropositive at baseline. Participants were mostly white British and included more females than males, and it was suggested by the authors that clonal diversity may have been underestimated. Nearly half of unique spike-specific TCRs reportedly recognized epitopes outside regions mutated in the B.1.351 and B.1.1.7 variants. The 56-69-year group was small, and its depth increase did not reach significance, likely because of low power. A significant rise in spike-specific TCR breadth and depth was observed after two AZD1222 doses relative to day 0 and relative to MenACWY recipients. Because no day 14 peak-response samples were available, the repertoires could be characterized only after the peak T cell response.

The clonotype comes from an adult who had recovered from COVID-19. The source was peripheral blood, collected after recovery from COVID-19. Rearrangement joined TRBV29-1 to TRBJ1-2, with the D gene too uncertain to name. The DNA is TGCAGCGTGAGGAAGTCTAACTATGGCTACACCTTC. This gives the protein CSVRKSNYGYTF. The entire variable domain, with the stretches around the CDR3 drawn from the reference TRBV29-1 and TRBJ1-2 proteins, is SAVISQKPSRDICQRGTSLTIQCQVDSQVTMMFWYRQQPGQSLTLIATANQGSEATYESGFVIDKFPISRPNLTFSTLTVSNMSPEDSSIYLCSVRKSNYGYTFGSGTRLTVV.